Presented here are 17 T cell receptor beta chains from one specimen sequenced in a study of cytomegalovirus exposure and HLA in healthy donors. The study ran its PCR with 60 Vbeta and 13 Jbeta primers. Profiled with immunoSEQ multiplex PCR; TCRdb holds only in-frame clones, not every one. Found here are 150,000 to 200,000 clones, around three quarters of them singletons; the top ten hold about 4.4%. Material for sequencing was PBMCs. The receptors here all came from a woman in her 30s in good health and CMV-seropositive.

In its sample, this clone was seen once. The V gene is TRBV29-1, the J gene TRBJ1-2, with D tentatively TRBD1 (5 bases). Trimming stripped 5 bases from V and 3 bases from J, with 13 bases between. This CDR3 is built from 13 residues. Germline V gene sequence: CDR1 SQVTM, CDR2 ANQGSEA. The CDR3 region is CSVLGVFDYGYTF. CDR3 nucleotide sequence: TGCAGCGTTTTAGGGGTTTTTGACTATGGCTACACCTTC.

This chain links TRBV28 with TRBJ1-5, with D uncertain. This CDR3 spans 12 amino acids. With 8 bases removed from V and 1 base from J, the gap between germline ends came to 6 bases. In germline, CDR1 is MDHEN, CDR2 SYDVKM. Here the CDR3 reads CASEQSNQPQHF. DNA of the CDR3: TGTGCCAGCGAGCAAAGCAATCAGCCCCAGCATTTT.

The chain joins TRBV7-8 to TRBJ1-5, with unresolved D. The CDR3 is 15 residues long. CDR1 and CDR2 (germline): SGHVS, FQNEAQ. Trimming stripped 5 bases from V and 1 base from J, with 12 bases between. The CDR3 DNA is TGTGCCAGCAGCACACACAGAGTCAGCAATCAGCCCCAGCATTTT. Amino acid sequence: CASSTHRVSNQPQHF. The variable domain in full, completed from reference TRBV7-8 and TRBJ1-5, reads GAGVSQSPRYKVAKRGQDVALRCDPISGHVSLFWYQQALGQGPEFLTYFQNEAQLDKSGLPSDRFFAERPEGSVSTLKIQRTQQEDSAVYLCASSTHRVSNQPQHFGDGTRLSIL.

CDR3 bases: TGTGCCAGCAGTCCGGGACAGCATAGCAATCAGCCCCAGCATTTT. Its translation is CASSPGQHSNQPQHF. This sequence joins TRBV2 and TRBJ1-5; 7 positions agree with TRBD1. This CDR3 is built from 15 residues. V gave up 5 bases and J gave up 0 bases; unmatched junction bases: 4. Germline V gene data show CDR1 as SNHLY and CDR2 as FYNNEI.

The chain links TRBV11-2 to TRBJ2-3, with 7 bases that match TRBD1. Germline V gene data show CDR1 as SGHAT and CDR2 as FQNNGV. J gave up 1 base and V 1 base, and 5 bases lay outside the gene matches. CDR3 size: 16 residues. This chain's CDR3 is CASSLATDRGTDTQYF. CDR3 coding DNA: TGTGCCAGCAGCTTAGCCACCGACAGGGGCACAGATACGCAGTATTTT.

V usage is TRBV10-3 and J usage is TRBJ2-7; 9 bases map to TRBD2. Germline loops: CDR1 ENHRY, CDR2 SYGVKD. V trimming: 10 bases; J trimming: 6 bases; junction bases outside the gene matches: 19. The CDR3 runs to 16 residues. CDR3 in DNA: TGTGCCACCGTGGGTGATGGGCGGGAGGGCCACGGCGAGCAGTACTTC. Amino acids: CATVGDGREGHGEQYF.

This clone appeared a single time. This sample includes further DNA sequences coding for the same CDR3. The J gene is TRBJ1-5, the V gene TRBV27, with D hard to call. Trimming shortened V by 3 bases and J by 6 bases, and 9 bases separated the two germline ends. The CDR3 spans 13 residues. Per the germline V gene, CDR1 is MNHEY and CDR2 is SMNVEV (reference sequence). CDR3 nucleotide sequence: TGTGCCAGCAGTTTCGGGGAGGGTCAGCCCCAGCATTTT. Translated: CASSFGEGQPQHF.

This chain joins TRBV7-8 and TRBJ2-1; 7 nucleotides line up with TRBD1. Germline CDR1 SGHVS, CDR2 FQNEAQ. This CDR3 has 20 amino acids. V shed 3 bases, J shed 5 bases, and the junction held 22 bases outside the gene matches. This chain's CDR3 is CASSLGVLRGRSGSNNEQFF. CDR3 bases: TGTGCCAGCAGCTTGGGGGTCCTCAGGGGGAGATCCGGTTCAAACAATGAGCAGTTCTTC.

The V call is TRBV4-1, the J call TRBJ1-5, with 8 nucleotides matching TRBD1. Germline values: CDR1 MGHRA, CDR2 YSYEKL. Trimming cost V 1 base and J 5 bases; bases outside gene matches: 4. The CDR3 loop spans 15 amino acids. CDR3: CASSQGWTGYQPQHF. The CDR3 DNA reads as TGCGCCAGCAGCCAAGGTTGGACAGGGTATCAGCCCCAGCATTTT.

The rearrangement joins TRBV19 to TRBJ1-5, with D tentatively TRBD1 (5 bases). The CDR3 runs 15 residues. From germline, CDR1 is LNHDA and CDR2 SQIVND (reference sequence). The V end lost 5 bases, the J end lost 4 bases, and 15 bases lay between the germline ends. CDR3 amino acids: CASSSPGFGNQPQHF. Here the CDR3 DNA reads TGTGCCAGTAGTTCCCCAGGGTTTGGGAATCAGCCCCAGCATTTT.

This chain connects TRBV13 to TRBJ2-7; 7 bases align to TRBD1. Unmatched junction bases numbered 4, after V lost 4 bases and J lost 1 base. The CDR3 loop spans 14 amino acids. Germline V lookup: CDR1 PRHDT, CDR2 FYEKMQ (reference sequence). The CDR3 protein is CASSSRQGSYEQYF. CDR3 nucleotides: TGTGCCAGCAGCTCCCGACAGGGATCCTACGAGCAGTACTTC.

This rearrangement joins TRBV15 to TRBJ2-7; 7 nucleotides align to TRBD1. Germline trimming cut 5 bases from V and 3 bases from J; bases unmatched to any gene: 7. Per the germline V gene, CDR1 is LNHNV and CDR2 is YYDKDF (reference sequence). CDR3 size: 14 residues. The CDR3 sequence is CATSGPTGNYEQYF. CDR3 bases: TGTGCCACCAGCGGCCCGACAGGGAACTACGAGCAGTACTTC.

The CDR3 DNA sequence: TGCAGTGGCGACAGCCAAAACATTCAGTACTTC. It specifies CSGDSQNIQYF. This chain links TRBV20-1 with TRBJ2-4; tentative D call: TRBD1 (5 bases). Per germline, CDR1 DFQATT and CDR2 SNEGSKA (reference sequence). This CDR3 contains 11 residues. The ends were cut back, 7 bases at V and 5 bases at J, with 9 bases in the middle.

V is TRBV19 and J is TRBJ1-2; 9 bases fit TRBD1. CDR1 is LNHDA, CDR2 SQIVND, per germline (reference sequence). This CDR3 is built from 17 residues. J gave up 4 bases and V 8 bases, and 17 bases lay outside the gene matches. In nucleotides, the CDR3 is TGTGCCAGTTCCAACCATGGACAGGGGAAGTATGTCTATGGCTACACCTTC. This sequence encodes CASSNHGQGKYVYGYTF.

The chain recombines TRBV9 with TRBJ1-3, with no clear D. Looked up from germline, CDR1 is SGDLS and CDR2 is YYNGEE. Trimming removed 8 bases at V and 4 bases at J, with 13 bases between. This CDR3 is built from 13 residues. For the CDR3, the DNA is TGTGCCAGTGAGGCCCCCCTGGGAAACACCATATATTTT. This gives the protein CASEAPLGNTIYF.

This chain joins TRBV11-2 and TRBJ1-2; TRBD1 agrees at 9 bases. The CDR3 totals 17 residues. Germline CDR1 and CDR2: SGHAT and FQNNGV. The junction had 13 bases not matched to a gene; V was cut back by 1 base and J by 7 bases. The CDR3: CASSLAGQGNPLAGYTF. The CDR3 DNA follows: TGTGCCAGCAGCTTAGCGGGACAGGGTAACCCTTTAGCTGGCTACACCTTC.

The CDR3 sequence: CASSPSPGGSNEQFF. The DNA of the CDR3 is TGTGCCAGCAGCCCCAGTCCGGGTGGGTCCAATGAGCAGTTCTTC. The V and J genes are TRBV7-7 and TRBJ2-1; no definite D call. Germline-derived CDR1 and CDR2 are SSHAT and FNYEAQ (reference sequence). Trimming removed 5 bases from V and 6 bases from J, with 17 bases in between. The CDR3 covers 15 residues.